Shown below are 12 T cell receptor beta chains from a single sample sequenced in a study of T cells in Graves' hyperthyroidism and ophthalmopathy. Researchers amplified the TCR beta CDR3 regions from RNA transcripts. With the HTBI primer set, the TCR CDR3 went through a first round of RT-PCR. Using its own MiXCR run on the multiplex PCR reads, TCRdb lists one record per CDR3 protein. The table has about 520,000 distinct CDR3 sequences, under 25% seen once. The sequenced sample consisted of blood. These receptor sequences come from a young man with Graves' hyperthyroidism.

V usage is TRBV20-1 and J usage is TRBJ1-6, with D possibly TRBD1 on 5 matching bases. Germline CDR1 reads DFQATT; CDR2 reads SNEGSKA (reference sequence). Trimming shortened V by 6 bases and J by 3 bases, and 12 bases separated the two germline ends. The CDR3 length is 14 residues. CDR3 sequence (DNA): TGCAGTGCCCCCCCGGGGGGCTATAATTCACCCCTCCACTTT. Its protein is CSAPPGGYNSPLHF.

The chain employs TRBV5-1 and TRBJ1-1, with D possibly matching TRBD1 (5 bases). V gave up 4 bases and J gave up 2 bases, with 15 bases separating them. Germline CDR1 is SGHRS and CDR2 is YFSETQ. The CDR3 totals 15 residues. CDR3 in amino acids: CASSITSGLNTEAFF. For the CDR3, the DNA is TGCGCCAGCAGCATTACTTCGGGACTCAACACTGAAGCTTTCTTT.

J is TRBJ1-2 and V is TRBV12-3 or TRBV12-4; D is ambiguous. Trimming pared 6 bases from V and 4 bases from J, leaving 15 bases between. CDR3 length: 14 residues. CDR3 nucleotide sequence: TGTGCCAGCAGCCCAGACATGGATTTCTATGGCTACACCTTC. The encoded protein is CASSPDMDFYGYTF.

As to this clonotype: One end of the junction is discordant with germline, which a read error may explain. The chain carries TRBV6-1 and TRBJ2-7; 7 bases are a match to TRBD1. Per the germline V gene, CDR1 is MNHNS and CDR2 is SASEGT. CDR3 size: 15 residues. CDR3: CASSRDRAVGYEQYF. The CDR3, as DNA: TGTGCTAGCAGCCGTGACAGGGCGGTTGGCTACGAGCAGTACTTC.

This clonotype has a count of ten or more. V gene TRBV11-1 combines with J gene TRBJ2-5, with 10 positions matching TRBD1. In germline, CDR1 is SGHAT, CDR2 FQDESV (reference sequence). V shed 5 bases, J shed 4 bases, and the junction held 7 bases outside the gene matches. The CDR3 sequence is 15 residues long. This CDR3 reads CASSPRTGGRETQYF. In nucleotides, the CDR3 is TGTGCCAGCAGCCCACGGACAGGGGGACGAGAGACCCAGTACTTC.

This clonotype was detected ten times or more. This chain uses TRBV12-3 or TRBV12-4 with TRBJ2-5; D is ambiguous. The CDR3 spans 13 residues. The V end was cut by 5 bases, the J end by 5 bases, with 12 bases between. The CDR3 DNA follows: TGTGCCAGCAGTCTGGGCCGTCGTGAGACCCAGTACTTC. Protein: CASSLGRRETQYF.

The table lists this clonotype with many counts. The CDR3 coding sequence is TGTGCCAGCAGCAGAAAACTAACTGAAGCTTTCTTT. It is translated as CASSRKLTEAFF. This chain links TRBV7-8 with TRBJ1-1, with D unresolved. V was pared by 5 bases and J by 5 bases, with 9 bases between. Germline values: CDR1 SGHVS, CDR2 FQNEAQ. The CDR3 has 12 residues.

This clonotype was counted many times. This chain links TRBV6-5 with TRBJ2-7, with TRBD1 as a possible D gene (5 bases). The CDR3 extends over 12 amino acids. The germline V gene has CDR1 MNHEY and CDR2 SVGAGI. V lost 7 bases and J 7 bases, leaving 14 bases between the germline ends. DNA of the CDR3: TGTGCCAGCACAGGGTTGAACGTGGAGCAGTACTTC. Translation: CASTGLNVEQYF.

This clonotype has ten or more counts. The chain carries TRBV6-1 and TRBJ1-5, with 9 bases matching TRBD1. Trimming at V came to 6 bases and at J to 5 bases, leaving 8 bases not matched to a gene. Per the germline V gene, CDR1 is MNHNS and CDR2 is SASEGT. CDR3 length: 15 residues. In DNA, the CDR3 is TGTGCCAGCAGGCAAACAGGGGGCGCGGATCAGCCCCAGCATTTT. Translation gives CASRQTGGADQPQHF.

This clonotype was observed many times. The V gene is TRBV24-1, the J gene TRBJ2-2; tentatively, D is TRBD1 or TRBD2 (5 bases each). The CDR3 is made up of 16 amino acids. Germline CDR1 and CDR2: KGHDR and SFDVKD. Trimming removed 4 bases at V and 2 bases at J, with 13 bases between. The CDR3 reads CATSDKTGLNTGELFF. CDR3 DNA: TGTGCCACCAGTGACAAGACGGGGCTTAACACCGGGGAGCTGTTTTTT.

This chain uses TRBV11-3 with TRBJ1-6; 12 bases align to TRBD1. V dropped 6 bases and J dropped 8; count of bases not matched to a gene: 11. The CDR3 is 17 amino acids. Germline V lookup: CDR1 SGHNT, CDR2 YENEEA. This CDR3 reads CASRNNRDRGRHSPLHF. Written as DNA, the CDR3 is TGTGCCAGCAGGAACAACCGGGACAGGGGGCGTCATTCACCCCTCCACTTT. Full variable domain (outside the CDR3, taken from reference TRBV11-3 and TRBJ1-6): EAGVVQSPRYKIIEKKQPVAFWCNPISGHNTLYWYLQNLGQGPELLIRYENEEAVDDSQLPKDRFSAERLKGVDSTLKIQPAELGDSAVYLCASRNNRDRGRHSPLHFGNGTRLTVT.

The CDR3 loop is CASSSFGTEYEQYF. As DNA, the CDR3 is TGTGCCAGCAGTTCCTTCGGGACTGAGTACGAGCAGTACTTC. The rearrangement links TRBV6-2 or TRBV6-3 to TRBJ2-7; D may be TRBD2 (6 bases). Germline V gene sequence: CDR1 MNHEY, CDR2 SVGEGT. The V end was cut by 4 bases, the J end by 4 bases, with 14 bases between. This CDR3 region has 14 residues.